These 9 T cell receptor beta chains came from one sample sequenced in a study of shared clonotypes between healthy human individuals. Naive CD8 isolation took CD45RO-negative cells positively selected for CCR7 and excluded terminally differentiated effector memory CD45RA+ cells. Profiled with immunoSEQ multiplex PCR; TCRdb holds only in-frame clones, not every one. The repertoire holds about 2 million clones, with over 85% as singletons. Material for sequencing was naive CD8+ T cells sorted from blood. The receptor set was obtained from a man between 18 and 29 years old in good health.

This sequence joins TRBV7-9 and TRBJ2-1; TRBD2 matches at 12 bases. The V segment lost 8 bases and the J segment 3 bases; nucleotides outside the gene matches: 8. Germline V CDR1 and CDR2: SEHNR, FQNEAQ (reference sequence). The CDR3 has 16 residues. The CDR3 here is CASLRTSGRNYNEQFF. Here the CDR3 DNA reads TGTGCCAGCCTTCGCACTAGCGGGAGGAACTACAATGAGCAGTTCTTC.

The chain joins TRBV11-2 to TRBJ2-1, with 12 bases identical to TRBD2. Germline loops: CDR1 SGHAT, CDR2 FQNNGV. The CDR3 extends over 16 amino acids. The junction had 5 bases not matched to a gene; V was cut back by 5 bases and J by 3 bases. This CDR3 reads CASSHGLAGYYNEQFF. As DNA, the CDR3 is TGTGCCAGCAGCCATGGACTAGCGGGGTACTACAATGAGCAGTTCTTC.

V usage is TRBV6-1 and J usage is TRBJ1-1; the D gene is possibly TRBD1 (5 bases). V gave up 0 bases and J gave up 5 bases, with 7 bases separating them. The germline V gene has CDR1 MNHNS and CDR2 SASEGT. This CDR3 region has 13 residues. CDR3 nucleotide sequence: TGTGCCAGCAGTGAAGCATGGGGGACTGAAGCTTTCTTT. It codes for CASSEAWGTEAFF.

The CDR3 reads CASSLGLTEGEKLFF. The DNA for the CDR3 is TGTGCCAGCAGCTTAGGCCTAACCGAGGGTGAAAAACTGTTTTTT. This chain connects TRBV13 to TRBJ1-4; D is undetermined. The CDR3 is 15 amino acids. V lost 0 bases to trimming and J lost 7 bases, with 12 bases between them. Germline V gene lookup returns CDR1 PRHDT and CDR2 FYEKMQ (reference sequence).

V and J are TRBV4-1 and TRBJ1-5; tentative D call: TRBD1 (5 bases). Trimming pared 0 bases from V and 3 bases from J, leaving 12 bases between. The CDR3 loop spans 16 amino acids. Germline lookup yields CDR1 MGHRA and CDR2 YSYEKL. For the CDR3, the DNA is TGCGCCAGCAGCCAAGACCCGGACATAGCCAATCAGCCCCAGCATTTT. Protein sequence: CASSQDPDIANQPQHF.

The rearrangement links TRBV7-9 to TRBJ1-4; 7 nucleotides agree with TRBD1. V trimming: 5 bases; J trimming: 8 bases; junction bases outside the gene matches: 11. CDR1 is SEHNR and CDR2 is FQNEAQ in the germline V gene (reference sequence). The CDR3 covers 15 residues. The DNA for the CDR3 is TGTGCCAGCAGCGCCCCCTTACAGGGGTGGGAAAAACTGTTTTTT. It codes for CASSAPLQGWEKLFF.

The chain carries TRBV5-8 and TRBJ2-7, with a weak D call TRBD2 (6 bases). The V end was cut by 0 bases, the J end by 2 bases, with 12 bases between. The CDR3 consists of 15 residues. From germline, CDR1 is SGHTS and CDR2 YDEGEE. CDR3 region: CASSLAPGGTYEQYF. The CDR3 DNA reads as TGTGCCAGCAGCTTGGCGCCCGGGGGTACCTACGAGCAGTACTTC.

This clone was detected once. The rearrangement links TRBV10-3 to TRBJ2-7, with 8 bases aligning to TRBD1. The V and J ends lost 5 bases and 6 bases, in that order; junction bases with no gene match: 9. Germline CDR1 ENHRY, CDR2 SYGVKD. This CDR3 contains 14 residues. CDR3 residues: CAISPVDRGGEQYF. DNA for the CDR3: TGTGCCATCAGTCCCGTTGACAGGGGAGGCGAGCAGTACTTC.

The rearrangement links TRBV5-6 to TRBJ1-5; 11 bases match TRBD1. The germline V gene has CDR1 SGHDT and CDR2 YYEEEE. Unmatched junction bases numbered 3, after V lost 0 bases and J lost 4 bases. The CDR3 extends over 16 amino acids. The CDR3 spells CASSLEGTGGNQPQHF. CDR3 in DNA: TGTGCCAGCAGCTTGGAGGGGACAGGGGGGAATCAGCCCCAGCATTTT.